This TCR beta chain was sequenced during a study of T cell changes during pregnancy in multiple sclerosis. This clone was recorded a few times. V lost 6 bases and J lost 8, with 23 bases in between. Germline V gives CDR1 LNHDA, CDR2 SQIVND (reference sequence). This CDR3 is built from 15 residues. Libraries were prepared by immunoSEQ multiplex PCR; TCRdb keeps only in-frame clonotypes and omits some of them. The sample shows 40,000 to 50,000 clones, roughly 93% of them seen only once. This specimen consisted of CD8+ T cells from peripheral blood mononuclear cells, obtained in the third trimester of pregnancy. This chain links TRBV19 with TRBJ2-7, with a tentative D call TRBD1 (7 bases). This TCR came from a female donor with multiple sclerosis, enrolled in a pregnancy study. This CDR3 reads CASSLRGRGAVKQYF. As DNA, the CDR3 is TGTGCCAGTAGCCTCAGGGGCAGGGGGGCCGTGAAGCAGTACTTC.